Listed below are T cell receptor beta chains from one sample, sequenced in a study of cytomegalovirus exposure and HLA in healthy donors. The method was immunoSEQ multiplex PCR; TCRdb's version includes in-frame clones alone and lacks a portion of them. The sample has approximately 160,000 clones, roughly 70% seen once. Sequences were obtained from PBMCs. The receptors stem from a woman between 35 and 50 years old in good health and CMV-seropositive. Each CDR3 is given with its conserved first and last residue.

v_gene	j_gene	CDR3aa
TRBV27	NA	CASSNTGVDSYEQYF
TRBV6-6	TRBJ1-1	CASSYVRETEAFF
TRBV4-3	TRBJ1-1	CASSQVAGLNTEAFF
TRBV5-1	TRBJ2-7	CASNPTSGSSVYEQYF
TRBV9	TRBJ2-1	CASSVEASSYNEQFF
TRBV7-2	TRBJ2-7	CASSLGGRAAEQYF
TRBV28	TRBJ2-7	CASSSSGTRSAYEQYF
TRBV9	TRBJ2-3	CASSRGTADTQYF
TRBV27	TRBJ1-5	CASSSGPSWNNQPQHF
TRBV7-8	TRBJ2-2	CASSFRVGWEITGELFF
TRBV27	TRBJ2-7	CASSSPTRGYEQYF
TRBV9	TRBJ2-1	CASSVVGTYSYNEQFF
TRBV7-2	TRBJ1-3	CASSSDRLPSGNTIYF
TRBV5-1	TRBJ2-3	CASSWGTSGDTQYF
TRBV4-3	TRBJ2-2	CASSPNSGDTGELFF
TRBV9	TRBJ1-4	CASSSSGGMSEKLFF
TRBV2	TRBJ2-1	CASSDRDEQFF
TRBV19	TRBJ1-5	CASTFLEGADQPQHF
TRBV6-6	TRBJ1-1	CASSPTVAPNTEAFF
TRBV6-6	TRBJ1-1	CASSYRAGVNTEAFF
TRBV6-1	TRBJ2-3	CASSERGLSVTDTQYF
TRBV19	TRBJ2-1	CASSITLAGGYNEQFF
TRBV2	TRBJ2-1	CASSESTSRLSYNEQFF
TRBV10-3	TRBJ1-2	CAISPTSGDLYGYTF
TRBV29-1	TRBJ1-1	CSVEVRGGRDTEAFF
TRBV5-6	TRBJ1-2	CASSLGQSGNYGYTF
TRBV6-6	TRBJ2-5	CASSSQETQYF
TRBV2	TRBJ1-3	CASSVQISGNTIYF
TRBV5-4	TRBJ2-5	CASSPGTGGQETQYF
TRBV29-1	TRBJ2-1	CSVDRGNEQFF
TRBV7-2	TRBJ2-5	CASSSQTGTGQETQYF
TRBV2	TRBJ2-3	CASLQREYSDTQYF
TRBV6-1	TRBJ1-1	CASSGSGTGNTEAFF
TRBV19	TRBJ2-1	CASRRGPNEQFF
TRBV27	TRBJ2-7	CASSLTGGYEQYF
TRBV7-2	TRBJ2-6	CASSLAVLSGSYAGGANVLTF
TRBV15	TRBJ1-5	CATSRDSGALHQPQHF
TRBV7-9	TRBJ1-5	CASSLGVSGDQPQHF
TRBV7-2	TRBJ1-1	CASSLDFWGLDIRTEAFF
TRBV7-2	TRBJ2-7	CASSQILDRGVEQYF
TRBV9	TRBJ1-2	CASSVEYARTGTRNNYGYTF
TRBV2	TRBJ1-1	CASSEEESTEAFF
TRBV5-4	TRBJ2-3	CASSFLAGGEQYF
TRBV5-6	TRBJ1-1	CASSGRWNTEAFF
TRBV18	TRBJ2-3	CASSPIGSGQDSITQYF
TRBV6-5	TRBJ1-4	CASSYMPSGKLFF
TRBV4-3	TRBJ1-1	CASSQDVGLMNTEAFF
TRBV27	TRBJ2-7	CASSPRTGGTGTYHYEQYF
TRBV2	TRBJ2-7	CASSSGVGEQYF
TRBV4-3	TRBJ2-7	CASSQEVGGEQYF
TRBV6-6	TRBJ2-2	CASRPTGGNGELFF
TRBV4-3	TRBJ2-7	CASSQDEAYEQYF